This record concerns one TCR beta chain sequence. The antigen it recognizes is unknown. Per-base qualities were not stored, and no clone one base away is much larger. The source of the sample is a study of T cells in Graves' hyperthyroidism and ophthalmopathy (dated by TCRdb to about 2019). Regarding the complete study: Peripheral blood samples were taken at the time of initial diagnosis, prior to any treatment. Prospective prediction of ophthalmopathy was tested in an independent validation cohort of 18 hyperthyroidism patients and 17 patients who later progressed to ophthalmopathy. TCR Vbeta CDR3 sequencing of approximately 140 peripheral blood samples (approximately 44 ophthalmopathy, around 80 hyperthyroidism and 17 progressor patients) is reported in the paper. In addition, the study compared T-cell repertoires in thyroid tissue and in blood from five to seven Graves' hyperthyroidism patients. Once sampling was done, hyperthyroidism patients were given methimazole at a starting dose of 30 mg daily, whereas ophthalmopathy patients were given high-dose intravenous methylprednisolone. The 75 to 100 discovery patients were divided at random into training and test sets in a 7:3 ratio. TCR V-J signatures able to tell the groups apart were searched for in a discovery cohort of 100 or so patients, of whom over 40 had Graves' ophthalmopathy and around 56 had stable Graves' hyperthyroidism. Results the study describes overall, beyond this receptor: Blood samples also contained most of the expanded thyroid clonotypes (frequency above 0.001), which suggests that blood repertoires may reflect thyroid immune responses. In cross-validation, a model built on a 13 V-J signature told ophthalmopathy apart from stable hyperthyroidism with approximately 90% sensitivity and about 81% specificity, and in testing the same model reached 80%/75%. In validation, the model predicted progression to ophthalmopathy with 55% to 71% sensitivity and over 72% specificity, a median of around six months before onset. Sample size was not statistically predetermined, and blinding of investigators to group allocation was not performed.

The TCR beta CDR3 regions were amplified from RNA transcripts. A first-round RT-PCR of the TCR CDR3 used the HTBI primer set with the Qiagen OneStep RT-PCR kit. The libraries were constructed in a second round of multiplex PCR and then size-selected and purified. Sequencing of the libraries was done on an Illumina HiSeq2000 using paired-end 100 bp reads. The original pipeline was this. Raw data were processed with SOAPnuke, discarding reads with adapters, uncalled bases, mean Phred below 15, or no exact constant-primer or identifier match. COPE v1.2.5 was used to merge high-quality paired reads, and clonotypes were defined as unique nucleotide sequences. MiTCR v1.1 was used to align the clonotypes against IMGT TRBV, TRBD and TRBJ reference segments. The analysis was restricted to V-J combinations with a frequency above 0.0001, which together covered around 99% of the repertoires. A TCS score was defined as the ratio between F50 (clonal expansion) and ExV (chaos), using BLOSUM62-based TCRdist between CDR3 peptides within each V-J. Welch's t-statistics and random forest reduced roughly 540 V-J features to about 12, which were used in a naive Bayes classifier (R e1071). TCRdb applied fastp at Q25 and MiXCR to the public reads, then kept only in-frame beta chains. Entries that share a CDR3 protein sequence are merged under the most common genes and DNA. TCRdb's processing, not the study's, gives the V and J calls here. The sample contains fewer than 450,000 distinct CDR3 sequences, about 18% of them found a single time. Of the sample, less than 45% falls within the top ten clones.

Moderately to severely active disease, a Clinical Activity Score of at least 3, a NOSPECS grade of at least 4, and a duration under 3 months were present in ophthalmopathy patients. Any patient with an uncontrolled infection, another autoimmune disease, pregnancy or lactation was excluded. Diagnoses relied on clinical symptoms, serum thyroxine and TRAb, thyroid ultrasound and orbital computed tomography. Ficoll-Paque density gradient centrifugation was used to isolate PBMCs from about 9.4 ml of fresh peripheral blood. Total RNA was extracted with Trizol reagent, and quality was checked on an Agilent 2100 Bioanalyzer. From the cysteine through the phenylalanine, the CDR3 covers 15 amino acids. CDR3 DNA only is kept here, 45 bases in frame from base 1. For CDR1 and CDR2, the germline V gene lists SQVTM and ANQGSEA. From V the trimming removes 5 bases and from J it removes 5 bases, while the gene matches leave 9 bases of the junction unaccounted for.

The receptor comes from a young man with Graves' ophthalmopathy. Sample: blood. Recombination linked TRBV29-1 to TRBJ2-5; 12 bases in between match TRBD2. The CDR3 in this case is CSVSASGGASETQYF. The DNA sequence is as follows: TGCAGCGTTTCAGCTAGCGGGGGGGCCAGTGAGACCCAGTACTTC.